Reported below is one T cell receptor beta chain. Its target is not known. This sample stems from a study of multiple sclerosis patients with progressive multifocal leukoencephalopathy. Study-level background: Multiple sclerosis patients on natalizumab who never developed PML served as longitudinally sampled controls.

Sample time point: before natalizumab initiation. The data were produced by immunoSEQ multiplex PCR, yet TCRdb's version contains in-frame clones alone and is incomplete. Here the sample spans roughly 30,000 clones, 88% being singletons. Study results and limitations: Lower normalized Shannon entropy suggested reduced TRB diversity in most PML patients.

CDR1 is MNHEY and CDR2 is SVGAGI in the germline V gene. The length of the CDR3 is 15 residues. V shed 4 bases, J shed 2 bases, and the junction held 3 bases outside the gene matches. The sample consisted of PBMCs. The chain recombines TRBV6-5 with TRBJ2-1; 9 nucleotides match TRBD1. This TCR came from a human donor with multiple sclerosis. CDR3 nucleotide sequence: TGTGCCAGCAGTTTAGGACAGGGGACCTACAATGAGCAGTTCTTC. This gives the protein CASSLGQGTYNEQFF.